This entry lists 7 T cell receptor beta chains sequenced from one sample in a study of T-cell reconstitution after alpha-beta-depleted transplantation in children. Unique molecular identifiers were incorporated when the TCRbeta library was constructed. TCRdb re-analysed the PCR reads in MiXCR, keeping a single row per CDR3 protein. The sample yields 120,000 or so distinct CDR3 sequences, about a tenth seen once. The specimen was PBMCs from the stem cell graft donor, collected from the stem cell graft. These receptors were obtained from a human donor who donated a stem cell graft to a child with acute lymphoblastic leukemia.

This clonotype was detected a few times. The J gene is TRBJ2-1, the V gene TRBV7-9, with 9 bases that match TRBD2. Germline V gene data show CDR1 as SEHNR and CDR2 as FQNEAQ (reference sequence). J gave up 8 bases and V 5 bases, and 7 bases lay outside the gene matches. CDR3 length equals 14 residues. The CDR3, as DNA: TGTGCCAGCAGCCCCGTTGGCGGGGGGGATGAGCAGTTCTTC. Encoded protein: CASSPVGGGDEQFF.

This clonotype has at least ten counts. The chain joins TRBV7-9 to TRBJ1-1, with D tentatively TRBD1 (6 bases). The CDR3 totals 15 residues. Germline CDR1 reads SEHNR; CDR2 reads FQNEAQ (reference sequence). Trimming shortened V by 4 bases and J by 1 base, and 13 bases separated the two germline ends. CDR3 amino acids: CASSSEGGSNTEAFF. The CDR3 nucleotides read TGTGCCAGCAGCTCGGAGGGGGGCTCGAACACTGAAGCTTTCTTT.

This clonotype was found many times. This CDR3 is CASSWQMGGTSYNEQFF. In DNA, the CDR3 is TGTGCCAGCAGCTGGCAAATGGGGGGCACCTCCTACAATGAGCAGTTCTTC. The chain combines TRBV27 with TRBJ2-1; D is perhaps TRBD1 or TRBD2 (6 bases each). V shed 6 bases and J shed 0 bases, with 18 bases lying between them. The germline gives CDR1 MNHEY, CDR2 SMNVEV (reference sequence). The CDR3 is made up of 17 amino acids.

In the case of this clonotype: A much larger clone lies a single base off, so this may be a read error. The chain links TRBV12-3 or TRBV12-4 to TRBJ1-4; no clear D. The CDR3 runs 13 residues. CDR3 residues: CASSLGKNGKLFF. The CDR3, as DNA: TGTGCCAGCAGTTTGGGGAAGAATGGAAAACTGTTTTTT.

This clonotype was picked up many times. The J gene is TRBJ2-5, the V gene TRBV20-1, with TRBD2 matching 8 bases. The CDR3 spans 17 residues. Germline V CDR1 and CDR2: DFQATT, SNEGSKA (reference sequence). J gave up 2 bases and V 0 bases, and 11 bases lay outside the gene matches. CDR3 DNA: TGCAGTGCTAGAGATTTAGACCTAGCGGGCACACAAGAGACCCAGTACTTC. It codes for CSARDLDLAGTQETQYF.

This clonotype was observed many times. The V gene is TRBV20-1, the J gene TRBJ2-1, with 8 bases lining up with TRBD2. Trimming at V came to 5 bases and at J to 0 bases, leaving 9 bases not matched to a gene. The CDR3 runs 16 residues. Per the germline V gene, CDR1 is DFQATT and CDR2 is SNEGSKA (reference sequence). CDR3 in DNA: TGCAGTGCTTACTATAGCGGGACCAGCTCCTACAATGAGCAGTTCTTC. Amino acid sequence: CSAYYSGTSSYNEQFF.

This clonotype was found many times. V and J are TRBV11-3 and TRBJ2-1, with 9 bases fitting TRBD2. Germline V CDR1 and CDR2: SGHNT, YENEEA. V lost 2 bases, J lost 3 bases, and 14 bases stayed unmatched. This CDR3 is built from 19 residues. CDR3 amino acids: CASSLKGVAGERLYNEQFF. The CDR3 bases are TGTGCCAGCAGCTTAAAAGGAGTAGCGGGAGAGAGGCTCTACAATGAGCAGTTCTTC.